This T cell receptor (beta chain) was captured by sequencing in a study of PD-L1 blockade in urothelial cancer. Produced via immunoSEQ multiplex PCR; TCRdb's table is partial and in-frame only. Of tens of thousands of clones listed, less than 90% are singletons. Time point of the sample: pretreatment peripheral blood. The origin of this receptor is a man aged 60 to 75 with urothelial cancer. The sample in question was PBMCs, obtained around atezolizumab (anti-PD-L1) treatment.

The DNA for the CDR3 is TGCAGCGTTGAAACTAGCGGGGGGAGGGGCCAGTACTTC. Translating gives CSVETSGGRGQYF. V is TRBV29-1 and J is TRBJ2-5; 12 bases align to TRBD2. The CDR3 spans 13 residues. CDR1 and CDR2 (germline): SQVTM, ANQGSEA. V dropped 2 bases and J dropped 10; count of bases not matched to a gene: 5.